The TCR beta chain under discussion was sequenced for a study of Ad26.COV2.S vaccination and SARS-CoV-2 variants listed by TCRdb under 2021. Study-wide context: Vaccine-arm donors came from COV1001, a multicentre, randomized, double-blind, placebo-controlled phase I-IIa trial of Ad26.COV2.S in healthy adults. The TCR-sequenced set comprised about 32 samples: some 19 Ad26.COV2.S vaccine recipients, 5 placebo recipients and 8 SARS-CoV-2 convalescent individuals. Blinding of investigators to trial group allocation was maintained during experiments and outcome assessment. Dosing of Ad26.COV2.S was intramuscular, at either 5x10^10 or 1x10^11 viral particles, delivered as one shot or as two shots spaced 56 days apart. Trial participants were randomized into five groups of five: low-dose or high-dose Ad26.COV2.S given once or twice, or placebo on both occasions. TCRbeta repertoire sequencing was used to assess the specificity and breadth of SARS-CoV-2-reactive T cell receptors after Ad26.COV2.S vaccination.

The immunoSEQ Assay was the method used to sequence TCRbeta CDR3 regions. After extraction, genomic DNA underwent amplification by bias-controlled multiplex PCR, followed by high-throughput sequencing. Under the source paper's analysis protocol: Collapsing and filtering of sequences were performed to quantify the absolute abundance of each unique TCRbeta CDR3 region. T cell fraction was estimated by normalization of TCRbeta template counts to usable DNA, with usable DNA being measured through amplification of reference genes present in all nucleated cells. Repertoire TCRs were annotated as SARS-CoV-2-specific by exact matching of V gene, CDR3 amino acid sequence and J gene to a known reactive TCR set. MIRA supplied the reference SARS-CoV-2 TCR set, which was filtered for enrichment in COVID-19-positive ImmuneCODE repertoires so that public or cross-reactive TCRs were removed. Using the MIRA antigens, annotated TCRs were further analysed by specific ORF or by position within an ORF. Depth was the summed frequency of annotated unique rearrangements, while breadth was defined as annotated unique rearrangements over total unique productive rearrangements. Two-sided Wilcoxon rank-sum tests were applied when comparing TCR breadth between groups. TCRdb took over this immuneACCESS table, retaining in-frame rearrangements with V and J assigned. Such tables are incomplete; in checked studies, under half of the missing clones stem from an unresolved V gene, and the remainder is unexplained. That table is the source of V, J and clone size, and D and trimming were worked out from the DNA. The sample data list 250,000 to 300,000 clones, and around 87% of these were observed just once. The ten largest clones take up about 3.1% of the sample.

V was cut back by 5 bases and J by 4 bases, leaving a gap of 4 bases between them. Taken from cysteine to phenylalanine, the CDR3 has 11 residues. Left in the record is the CDR3 DNA by itself, 33 bases read in frame from the first base. CDR1 and CDR2 are drawn from the germline V gene (reference sequence): SEHNR, FQNEAQ. This specimen's treatment or condition label, per the study, means: some 20 received Ad26.COV2.S at low or high dose, single or two shots; 5 received placebo; per-sample allocation not given. For vaccine and placebo recipients, the sequenced repertoires came from samples collected on day 63 after the first injection. In Cohort 1b, roughly 25 adults aged 18-55 years were enrolled at a single site in Boston, USA, between 29 July and 7 August 2020. As a vaccine, Ad26.COV2.S was a replication-incompetent adenovirus type 26 vector that expressed a prefusion-stabilized SARS-CoV-2 spike protein derived from the original Wuhan strain.

Remarks on this clone: The target of this receptor is not known. No base quality values were provided; no much bigger clone lies one nucleotide off.

Overall results and qualifications from the work: The study was not powered to compare responses between vaccine doses or regimens. Vaccine and placebo recipients had similar non-spike TCR breadth, a finding consistent with the vaccine containing only spike. Ad26.COV2.S recipients had higher spike-specific TCR breadth than placebo recipients (P = 0.0014). It was noted by the authors that total T cell responses may have been underestimated by the TCR breadth and depth analyses. After vaccination, spike-specific CD8+ and CD4+ T cell responses were reported to show substantial breadth.

This clonotype originated in a person aged 18-60 years who received the Ad26.COV2.S COVID-19 vaccine or a placebo. Sample: peripheral blood, taken in a trial of Ad26.COV2.S vaccine versus placebo. The sequence links TRBV7-9 to TRBJ2-3; too little of a D gene remains to name it. The DNA sequence reads TGTGCCAGCAGCCGGGCAGATACGCAGTATTTT. Its protein reads: CASSRADTQYF.